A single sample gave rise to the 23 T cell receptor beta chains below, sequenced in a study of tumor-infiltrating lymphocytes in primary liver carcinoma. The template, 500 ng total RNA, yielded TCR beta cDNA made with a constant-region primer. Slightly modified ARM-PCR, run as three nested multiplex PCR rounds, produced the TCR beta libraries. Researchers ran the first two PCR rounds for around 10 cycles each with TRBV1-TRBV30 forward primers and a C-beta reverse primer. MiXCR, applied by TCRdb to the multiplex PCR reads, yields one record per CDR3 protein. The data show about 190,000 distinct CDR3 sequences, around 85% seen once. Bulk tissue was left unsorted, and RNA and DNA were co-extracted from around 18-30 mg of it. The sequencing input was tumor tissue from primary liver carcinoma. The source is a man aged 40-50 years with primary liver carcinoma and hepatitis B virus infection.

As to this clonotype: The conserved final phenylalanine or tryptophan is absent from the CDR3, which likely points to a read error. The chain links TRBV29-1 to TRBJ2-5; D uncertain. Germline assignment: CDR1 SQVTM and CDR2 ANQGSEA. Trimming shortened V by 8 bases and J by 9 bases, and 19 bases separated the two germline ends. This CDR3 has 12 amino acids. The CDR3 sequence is CSIVGSVESQYY. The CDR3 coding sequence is TGCAGCATTGTTGGCTCCGTGGAATCCCAGTACTAC.

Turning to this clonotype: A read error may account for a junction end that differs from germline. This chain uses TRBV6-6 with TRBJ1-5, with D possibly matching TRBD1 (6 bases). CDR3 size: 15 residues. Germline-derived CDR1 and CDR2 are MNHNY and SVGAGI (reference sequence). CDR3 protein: CTSSYGQRDRQPQHF. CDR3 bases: TGTACCAGCAGTTACGGACAGAGGGACCGTCAGCCCCAGCATTTT.

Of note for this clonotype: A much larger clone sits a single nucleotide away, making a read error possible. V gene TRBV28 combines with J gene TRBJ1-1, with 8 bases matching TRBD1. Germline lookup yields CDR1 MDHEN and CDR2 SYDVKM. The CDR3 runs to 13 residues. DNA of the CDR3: TGTGCCATACGACAGGGGACGAACACTGGAGCTTTCTTT. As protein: CAIRQGTNTGAFF.

For the CDR3, the DNA is TGTGCCAGCAGTGAAGGGCAGGGCCAAATTCATCCCCAGCATTTT. This translates into CASSEGQGQIHPQHF. The gene calls are TRBV6-1 and TRBJ1-5, with TRBD1 as a possible D gene (5 bases). Germline CDR1 and CDR2: MNHNS and SASEGT. The germline V and J ends were trimmed by 1 base and 10 bases, with 17 bases remaining between them. CDR3 length equals 15 residues.

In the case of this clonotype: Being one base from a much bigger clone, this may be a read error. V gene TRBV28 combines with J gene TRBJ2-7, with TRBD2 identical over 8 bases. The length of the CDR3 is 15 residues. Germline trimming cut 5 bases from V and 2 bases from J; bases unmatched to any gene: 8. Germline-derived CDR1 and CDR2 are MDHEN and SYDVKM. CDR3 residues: CASSILKAGAYEQYF. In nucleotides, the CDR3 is TGTGCCAGCAGTATACTCAAAGCGGGAGCCTACGAGCAGTACTTC.

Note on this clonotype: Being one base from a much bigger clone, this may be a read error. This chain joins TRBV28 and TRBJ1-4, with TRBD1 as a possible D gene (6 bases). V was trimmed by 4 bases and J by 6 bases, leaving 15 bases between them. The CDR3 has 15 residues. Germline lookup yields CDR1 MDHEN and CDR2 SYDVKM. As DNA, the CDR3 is TGTGCCAGCAGTTCCTCCGGGACACAGTATGAAAAACTGTTTTTT. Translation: CASSSSGTQYEKLFF.

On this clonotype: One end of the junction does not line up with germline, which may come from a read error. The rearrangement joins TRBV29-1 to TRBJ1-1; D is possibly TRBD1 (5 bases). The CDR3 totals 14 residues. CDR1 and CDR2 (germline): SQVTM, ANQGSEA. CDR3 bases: TGCAGCGTGATAGGGGATGCAATGAACACTGCAGCTTTCTTT. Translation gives CSVIGDAMNTAAFF.

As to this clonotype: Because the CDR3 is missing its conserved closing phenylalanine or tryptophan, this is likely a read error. The CDR3 coding sequence is TGCGCCAGCAGCTTGTCGGGCGGGAGCAAGGAGACCCAGTACTTA. Its translation is CASSLSGGSKETQYL. This chain joins TRBV5-1 and TRBJ2-5, with 7 bases that match TRBD2. This CDR3 is 15 amino acids long. Germline CDR1 and CDR2: SGHRS and YFSETQ. Trimming cost V 1 base and J 5 bases; bases outside gene matches: 8.

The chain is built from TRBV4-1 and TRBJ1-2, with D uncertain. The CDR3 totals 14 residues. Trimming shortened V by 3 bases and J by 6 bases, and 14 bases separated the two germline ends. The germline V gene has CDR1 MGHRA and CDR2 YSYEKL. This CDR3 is CASSQEGARHGYTF. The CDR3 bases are TGCGCCAGCAGCCAGGAAGGAGCCCGCCATGGCTACACCTTC.

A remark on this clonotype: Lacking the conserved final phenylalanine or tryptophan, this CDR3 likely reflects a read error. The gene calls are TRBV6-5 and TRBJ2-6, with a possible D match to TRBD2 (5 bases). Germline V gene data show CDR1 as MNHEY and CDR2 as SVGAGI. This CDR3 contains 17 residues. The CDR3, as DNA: TGTGCCAGCAGTTACGGAGGCAGTTCCTCTGGAGCCAACGTCCTGACTTTA. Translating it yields CASSYGGSSSGANVLTL.

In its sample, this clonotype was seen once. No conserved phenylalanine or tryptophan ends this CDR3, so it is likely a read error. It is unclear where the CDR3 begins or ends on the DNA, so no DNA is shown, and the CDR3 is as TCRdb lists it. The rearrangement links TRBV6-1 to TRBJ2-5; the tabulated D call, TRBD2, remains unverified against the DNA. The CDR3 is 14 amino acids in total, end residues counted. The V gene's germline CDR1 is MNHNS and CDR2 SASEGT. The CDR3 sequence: CASSGGGDGETHYY.

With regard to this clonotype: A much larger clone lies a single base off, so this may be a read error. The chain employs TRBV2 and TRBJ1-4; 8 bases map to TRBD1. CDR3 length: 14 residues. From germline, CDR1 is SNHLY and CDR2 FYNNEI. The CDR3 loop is CASRDRVGSEELFF. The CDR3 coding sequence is TGTGCCAGCAGGGACAGGGTCGGAAGTGAAGAACTGTTTTTT.

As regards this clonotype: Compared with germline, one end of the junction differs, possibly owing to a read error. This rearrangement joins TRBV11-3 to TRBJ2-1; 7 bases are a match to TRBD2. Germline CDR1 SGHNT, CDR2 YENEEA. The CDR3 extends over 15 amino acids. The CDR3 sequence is CASRLGREGHDDQFF. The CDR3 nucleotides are TGTGCCAGCAGGTTAGGGAGGGAGGGCCACGATGACCAGTTCTTC.

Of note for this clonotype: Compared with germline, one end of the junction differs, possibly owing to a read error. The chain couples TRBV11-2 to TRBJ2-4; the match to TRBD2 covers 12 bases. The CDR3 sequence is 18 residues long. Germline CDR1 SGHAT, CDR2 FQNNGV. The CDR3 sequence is CASSSPGLAGLANNIHYF. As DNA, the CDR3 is TGTGCCAGCAGCTCACCGGGACTAGCGGGTCTAGCCAATAACATTCACTATTTC.

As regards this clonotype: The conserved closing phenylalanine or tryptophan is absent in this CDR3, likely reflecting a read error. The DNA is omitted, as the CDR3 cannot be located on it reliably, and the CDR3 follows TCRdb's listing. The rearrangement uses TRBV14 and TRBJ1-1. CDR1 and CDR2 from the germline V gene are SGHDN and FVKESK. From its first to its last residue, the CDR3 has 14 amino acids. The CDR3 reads CASSQADLNTEAFV.

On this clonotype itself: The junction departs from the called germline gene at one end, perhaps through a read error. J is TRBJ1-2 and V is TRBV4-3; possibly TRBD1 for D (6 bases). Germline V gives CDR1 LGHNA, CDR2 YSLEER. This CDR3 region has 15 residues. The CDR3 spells CASSQDMRGPHGFTF. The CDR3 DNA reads TGCGCCAGCAGCCAAGATATGCGGGGGCCTCATGGCTTCACCTTC.

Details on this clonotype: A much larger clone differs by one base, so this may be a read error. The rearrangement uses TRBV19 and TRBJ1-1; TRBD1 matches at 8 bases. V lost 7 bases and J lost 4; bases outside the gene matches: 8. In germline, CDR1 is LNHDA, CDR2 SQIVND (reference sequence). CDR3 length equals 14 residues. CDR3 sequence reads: CASTQTGASTEAFF. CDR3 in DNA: TGTGCCAGTACTCAGACAGGGGCGAGCACTGAAGCTTTCTTT.

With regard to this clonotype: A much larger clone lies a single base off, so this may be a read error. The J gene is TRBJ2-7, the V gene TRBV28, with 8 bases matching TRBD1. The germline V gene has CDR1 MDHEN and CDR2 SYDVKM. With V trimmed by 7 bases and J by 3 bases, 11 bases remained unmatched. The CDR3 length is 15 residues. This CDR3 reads CASIAPGTGYYEQYF. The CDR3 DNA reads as TGTGCCAGCATCGCCCCCGGGACAGGTTACTACGAGCAGTACTTC.

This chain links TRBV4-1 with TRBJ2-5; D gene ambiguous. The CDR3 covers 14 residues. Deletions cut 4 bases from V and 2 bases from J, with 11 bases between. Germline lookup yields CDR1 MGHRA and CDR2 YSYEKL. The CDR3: CASSPTVEQETQYF. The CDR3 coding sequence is TGCGCCAGCAGCCCCACGGTGGAACAAGAGACCCAGTACTTC.

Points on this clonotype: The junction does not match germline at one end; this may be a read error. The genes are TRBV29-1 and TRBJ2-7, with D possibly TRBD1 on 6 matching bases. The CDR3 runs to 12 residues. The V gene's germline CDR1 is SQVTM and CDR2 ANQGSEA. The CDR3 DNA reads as TGCAGCACTGGACAGTCGGCCTACAAGCAGTACTTC. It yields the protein CSTGQSAYKQYF.

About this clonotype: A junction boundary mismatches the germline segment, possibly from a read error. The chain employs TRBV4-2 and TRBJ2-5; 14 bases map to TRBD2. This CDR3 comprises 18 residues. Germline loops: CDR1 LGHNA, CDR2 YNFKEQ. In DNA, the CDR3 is TGTGACAGTAGCCTAACGACTAGCGGGAGGGCCGGCTCGGAGACTCAGTACTTC. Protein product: CDSSLTTSGRAGSETQYF.

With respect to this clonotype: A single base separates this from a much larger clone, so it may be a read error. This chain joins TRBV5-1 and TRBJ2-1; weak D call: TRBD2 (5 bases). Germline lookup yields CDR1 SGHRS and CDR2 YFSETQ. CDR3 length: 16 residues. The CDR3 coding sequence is TGCGGCAGCAGCTTGGATGCGGGCGCGGTGGGAGCCGAGCAGTTCTTC. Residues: CGSSLDAGAVGAEQFF.

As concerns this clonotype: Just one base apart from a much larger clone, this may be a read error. The CDR3 bases are TGTGCCAGCAGCCCCGGTGTAGGGGGCTACTATGACTACACCTTC. It codes for CASSPGVGGYYDYTF. This chain links TRBV14 with TRBJ1-2; 7 positions agree with TRBD1. Looked up from germline, CDR1 is SGHDN and CDR2 is FVKESK. The CDR3 length is 15 residues.